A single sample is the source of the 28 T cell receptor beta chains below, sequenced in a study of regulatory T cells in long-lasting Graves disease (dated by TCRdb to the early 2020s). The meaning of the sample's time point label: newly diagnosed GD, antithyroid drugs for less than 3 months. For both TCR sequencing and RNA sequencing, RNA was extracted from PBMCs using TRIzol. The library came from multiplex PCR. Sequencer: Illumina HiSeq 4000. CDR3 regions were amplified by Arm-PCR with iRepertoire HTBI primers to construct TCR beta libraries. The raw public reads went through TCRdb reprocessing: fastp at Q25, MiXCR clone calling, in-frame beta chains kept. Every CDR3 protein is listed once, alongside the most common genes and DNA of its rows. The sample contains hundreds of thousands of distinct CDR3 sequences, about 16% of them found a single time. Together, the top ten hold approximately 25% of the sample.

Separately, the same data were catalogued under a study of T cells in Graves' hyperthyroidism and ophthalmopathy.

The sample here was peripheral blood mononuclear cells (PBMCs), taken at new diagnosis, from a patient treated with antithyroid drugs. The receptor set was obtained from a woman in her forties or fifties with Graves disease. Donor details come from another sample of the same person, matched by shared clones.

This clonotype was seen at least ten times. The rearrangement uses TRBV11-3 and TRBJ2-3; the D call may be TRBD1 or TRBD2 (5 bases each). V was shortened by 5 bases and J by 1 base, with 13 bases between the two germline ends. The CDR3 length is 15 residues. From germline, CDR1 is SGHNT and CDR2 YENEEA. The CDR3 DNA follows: TGTGCCAGCAGCCCTGAGGGGTTCCGCACAGATACGCAGTATTTT. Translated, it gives CASSPEGFRTDTQYF.

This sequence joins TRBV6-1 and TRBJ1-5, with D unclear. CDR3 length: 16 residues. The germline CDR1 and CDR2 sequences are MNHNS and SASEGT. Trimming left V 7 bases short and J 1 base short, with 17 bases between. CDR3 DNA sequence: TGTGCCAGCATCAGAACGCCCGGGCAAAGCAATCAGCCCCAGCATTTT. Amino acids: CASIRTPGQSNQPQHF.

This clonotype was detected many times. The CDR3 DNA reads as TGCGCCAGCAGCTCGAGCCAGGGGGACGATGGCTACACCTTC. Residues: CASSSSQGDDGYTF. J is TRBJ1-2 and V is TRBV5-1; TRBD1 matches 7 bases. The V segment lost 3 bases and the J segment 6 bases; nucleotides outside the gene matches: 8. CDR3 length: 14 residues. Germline V CDR1 and CDR2: SGHRS, YFSETQ.

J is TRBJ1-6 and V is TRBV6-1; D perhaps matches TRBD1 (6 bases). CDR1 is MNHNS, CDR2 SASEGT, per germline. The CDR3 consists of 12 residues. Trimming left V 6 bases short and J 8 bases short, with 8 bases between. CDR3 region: CASRSGDSPLHF. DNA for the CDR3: TGTGCCAGCAGGTCAGGGGATTCACCCCTCCACTTT.

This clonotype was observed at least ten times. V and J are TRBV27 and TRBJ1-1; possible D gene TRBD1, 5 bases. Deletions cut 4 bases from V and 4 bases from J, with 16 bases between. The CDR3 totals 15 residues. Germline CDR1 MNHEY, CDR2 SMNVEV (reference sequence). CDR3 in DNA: TGTGCCAGCAGTTCAACCCCCCGGGGGAGCACTGAAGCTTTCTTT. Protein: CASSSTPRGSTEAFF.

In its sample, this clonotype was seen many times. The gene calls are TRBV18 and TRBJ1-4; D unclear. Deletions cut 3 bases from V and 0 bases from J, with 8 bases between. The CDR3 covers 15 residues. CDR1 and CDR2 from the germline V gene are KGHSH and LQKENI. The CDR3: CASSPYRSTNEKLFF. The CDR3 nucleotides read TGTGCCAGCTCACCGTACAGATCAACTAATGAAAAACTGTTTTTT.

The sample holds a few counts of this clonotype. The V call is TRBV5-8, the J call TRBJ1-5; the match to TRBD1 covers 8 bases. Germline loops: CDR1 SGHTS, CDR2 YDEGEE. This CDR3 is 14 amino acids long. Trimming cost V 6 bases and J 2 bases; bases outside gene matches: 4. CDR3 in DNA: TGTGCCAGCACCAGGGGGCAAGGCAATCAGCCCCAGCATTTT. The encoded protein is CASTRGQGNQPQHF.

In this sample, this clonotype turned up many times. CDR3 amino acids: CASSFWAVGVQETQYF. The CDR3 bases are TGTGCCAGCAGCTTTTGGGCGGTCGGGGTACAAGAGACCCAGTACTTC. The V and J genes are TRBV11-2 and TRBJ2-5; D is possibly TRBD2 (5 bases). Germline assignment: CDR1 SGHAT and CDR2 FQNNGV. This CDR3 has 16 residues. Trimming removed 3 bases at V and 2 bases at J, with 16 bases between.

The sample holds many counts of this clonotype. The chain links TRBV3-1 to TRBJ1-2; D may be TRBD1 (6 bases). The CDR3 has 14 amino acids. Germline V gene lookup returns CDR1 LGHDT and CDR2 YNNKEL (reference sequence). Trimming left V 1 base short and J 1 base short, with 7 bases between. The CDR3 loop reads CASSQGGHNYGYTF. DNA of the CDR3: TGTGCCAGCAGCCAAGGGGGGCATAACTATGGCTACACCTTC.

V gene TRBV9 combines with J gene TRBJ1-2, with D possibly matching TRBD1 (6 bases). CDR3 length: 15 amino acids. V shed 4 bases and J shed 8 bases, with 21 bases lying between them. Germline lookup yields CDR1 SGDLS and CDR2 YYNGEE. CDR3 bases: TGTGCCAGCAGCTCACCCCCCACGGGGGCTGGAGGCTACACCTTC. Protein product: CASSSPPTGAGGYTF.

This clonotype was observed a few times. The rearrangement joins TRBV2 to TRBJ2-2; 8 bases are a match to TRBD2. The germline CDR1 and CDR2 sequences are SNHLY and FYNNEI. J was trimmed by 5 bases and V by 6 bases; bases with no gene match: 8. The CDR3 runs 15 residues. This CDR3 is CASSPGGVGTGELFF. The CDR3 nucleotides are TGTGCCAGCAGCCCCGGGGGGGTTGGTACCGGGGAGCTGTTTTTT.

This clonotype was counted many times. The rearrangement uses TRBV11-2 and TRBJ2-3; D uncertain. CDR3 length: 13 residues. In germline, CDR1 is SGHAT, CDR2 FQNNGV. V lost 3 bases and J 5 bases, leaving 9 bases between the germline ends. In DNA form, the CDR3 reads TGTGCCAGCAGCTTCCAAAGTGGAGATACGCAGTATTTT. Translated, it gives CASSFQSGDTQYF. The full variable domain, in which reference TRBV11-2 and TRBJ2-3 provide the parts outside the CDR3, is EAGVAQSPRYKIIEKRQSVAFWCNPISGHATLYWYQQILGQGPKLLIQFQNNGVVDDSQLPKDRFSAERLKGVDSTLKIQPAKLEDSAVYLCASSFQSGDTQYFGPGTRLTVL.

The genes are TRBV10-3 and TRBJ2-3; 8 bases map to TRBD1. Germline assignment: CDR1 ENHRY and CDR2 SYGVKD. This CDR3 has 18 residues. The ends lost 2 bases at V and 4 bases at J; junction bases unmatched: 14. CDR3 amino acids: CAISEPTGALGGPDTQYF. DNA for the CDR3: TGTGCCATCAGTGAGCCGACAGGGGCGCTCGGAGGACCAGATACGCAGTATTTT.

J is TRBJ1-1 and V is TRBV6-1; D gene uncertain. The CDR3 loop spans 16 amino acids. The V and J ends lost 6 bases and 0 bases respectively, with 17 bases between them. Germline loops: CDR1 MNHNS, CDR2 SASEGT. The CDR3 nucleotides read TGTGCCAGCAGCCCATGGACTGAGGTCATGAACACTGAAGCTTTCTTT. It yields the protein CASSPWTEVMNTEAFF.

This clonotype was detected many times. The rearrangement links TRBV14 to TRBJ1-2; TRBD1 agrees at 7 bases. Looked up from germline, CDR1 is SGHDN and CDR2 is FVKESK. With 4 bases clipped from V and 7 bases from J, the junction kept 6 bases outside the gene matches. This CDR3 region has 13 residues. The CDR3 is CASSPTGVGGYTF. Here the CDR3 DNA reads TGTGCCAGCAGCCCAACAGGGGTGGGTGGCTACACCTTC. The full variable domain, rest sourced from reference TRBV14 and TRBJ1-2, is EAGVTQFPSHSVIEKGQTVTLRCDPISGHDNLYWYRRVMGKEIKFLLHFVKESKQDESGMPNNRFLAERTGGTYSTLKVQPAELEDSGVYFCASSPTGVGGYTFGSGTRLTVV.

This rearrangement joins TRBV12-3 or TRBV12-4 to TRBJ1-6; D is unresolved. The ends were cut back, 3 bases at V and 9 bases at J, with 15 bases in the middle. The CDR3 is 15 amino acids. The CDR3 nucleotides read TGTGCCAGCAGTTTCGCCGAATTGGCGGGTTCACCCCTCCACTTT. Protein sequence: CASSFAELAGSPLHF.

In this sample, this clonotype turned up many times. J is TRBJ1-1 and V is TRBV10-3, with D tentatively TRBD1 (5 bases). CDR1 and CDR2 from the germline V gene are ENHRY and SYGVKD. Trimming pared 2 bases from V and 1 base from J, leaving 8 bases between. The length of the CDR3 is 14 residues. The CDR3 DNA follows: TGTGCCATCAGTGAGGCCAGGGAGAACACTGAAGCTTTCTTT. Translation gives CAISEARENTEAFF.

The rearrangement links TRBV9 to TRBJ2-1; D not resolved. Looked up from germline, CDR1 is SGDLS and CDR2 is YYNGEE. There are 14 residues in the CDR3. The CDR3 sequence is CASASIYFSNEQFF. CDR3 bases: TGTGCGAGCGCATCCATTTATTTTAGCAATGAGCAGTTCTTC.

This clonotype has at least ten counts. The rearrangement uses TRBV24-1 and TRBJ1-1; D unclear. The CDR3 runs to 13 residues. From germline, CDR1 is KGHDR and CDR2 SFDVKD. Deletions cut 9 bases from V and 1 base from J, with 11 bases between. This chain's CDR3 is CATQWGENTEAFF. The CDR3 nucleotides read TGTGCCACCCAGTGGGGAGAGAACACTGAAGCTTTCTTT.

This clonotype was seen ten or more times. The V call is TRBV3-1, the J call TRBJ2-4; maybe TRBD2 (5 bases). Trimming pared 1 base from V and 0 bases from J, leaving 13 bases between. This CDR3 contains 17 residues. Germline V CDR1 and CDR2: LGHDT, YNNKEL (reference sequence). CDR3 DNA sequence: TGTGCCAGCAGCCAAGGTACGGGATCTCTAGCCAAAAACATTCAGTACTTC. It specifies CASSQGTGSLAKNIQYF.

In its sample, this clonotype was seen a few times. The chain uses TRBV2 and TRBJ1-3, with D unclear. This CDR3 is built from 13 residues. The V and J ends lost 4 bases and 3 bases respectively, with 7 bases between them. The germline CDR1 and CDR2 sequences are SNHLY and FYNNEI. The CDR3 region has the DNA TGTGCCAGCAGTGGGTCATTTGGAAACACCATATATTTT. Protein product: CASSGSFGNTIYF. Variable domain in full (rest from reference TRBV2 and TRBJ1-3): EPEVTQTPSHQVTQMGQEVILRCVPISNHLYFYWYRQILGQKVEFLVSFYNNEISEKSEIFDDQFSVERPDGSNFTLKIRSTKLEDSAMYFCASSGSFGNTIYFGEGSWLTVV.

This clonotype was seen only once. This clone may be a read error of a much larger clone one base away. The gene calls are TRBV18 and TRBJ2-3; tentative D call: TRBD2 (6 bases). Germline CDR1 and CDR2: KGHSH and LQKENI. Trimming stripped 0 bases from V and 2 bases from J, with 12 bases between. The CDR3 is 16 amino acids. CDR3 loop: CASSPPVGGDTDTQYF. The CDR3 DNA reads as TGTGCCAGCTCACCACCGGTCGGGGGTGACACAGATACGCAGTATTTT.

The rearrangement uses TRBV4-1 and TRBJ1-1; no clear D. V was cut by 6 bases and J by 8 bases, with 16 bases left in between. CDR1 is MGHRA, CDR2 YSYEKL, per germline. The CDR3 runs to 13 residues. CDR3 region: CASSGDRMVEAFF. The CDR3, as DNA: TGCGCCAGCAGTGGGGATCGGATGGTGGAAGCTTTCTTT.

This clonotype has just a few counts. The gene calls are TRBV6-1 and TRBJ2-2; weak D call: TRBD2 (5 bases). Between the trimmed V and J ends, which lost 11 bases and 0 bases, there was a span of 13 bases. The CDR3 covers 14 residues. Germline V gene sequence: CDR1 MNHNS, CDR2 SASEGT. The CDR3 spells CALEERANTGELFF. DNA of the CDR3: TGTGCCCTGGAGGAGAGGGCGAACACCGGGGAGCTGTTTTTT.

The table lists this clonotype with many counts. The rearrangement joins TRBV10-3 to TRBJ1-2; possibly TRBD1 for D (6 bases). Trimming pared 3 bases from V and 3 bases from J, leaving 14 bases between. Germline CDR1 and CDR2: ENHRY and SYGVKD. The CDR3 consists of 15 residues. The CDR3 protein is CAISDDGGGYYGYTF. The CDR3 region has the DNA TGTGCCATCAGTGACGACGGAGGGGGTTACTATGGCTACACCTTC.

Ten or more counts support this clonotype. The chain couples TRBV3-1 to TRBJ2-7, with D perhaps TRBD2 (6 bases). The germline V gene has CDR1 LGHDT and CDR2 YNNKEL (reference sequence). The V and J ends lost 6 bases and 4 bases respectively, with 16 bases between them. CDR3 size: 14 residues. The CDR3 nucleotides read TGTGCCAGCAGGGCCGCGGGACGGCTATACGAGCAGTACTTC. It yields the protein CASRAAGRLYEQYF.

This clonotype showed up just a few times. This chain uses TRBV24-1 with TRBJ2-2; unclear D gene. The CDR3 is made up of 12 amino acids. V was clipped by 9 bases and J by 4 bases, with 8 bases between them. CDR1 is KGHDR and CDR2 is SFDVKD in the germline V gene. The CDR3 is CATGVRTGELFF. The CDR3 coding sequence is TGTGCCACCGGGGTCCGCACCGGGGAGCTGTTTTTT.

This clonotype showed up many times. The CDR3 reads CASSFSGGEGNTIYF. CDR3 DNA: TGTGCCAGCAGCTTCTCAGGGGGCGAAGGAAACACCATATATTTT. The chain uses TRBV3-1 and TRBJ1-3; TRBD1 matches at 8 bases. This CDR3 spans 15 amino acids. Germline lookup yields CDR1 LGHDT and CDR2 YNNKEL (reference sequence). Trimming at V came to 5 bases and at J to 4 bases, leaving 7 bases not matched to a gene. Complete variable domain (other parts from reference TRBV3-1 and TRBJ1-3): DTAVSQTPKYLVTQMGNDKSIKCEQNLGHDTMYWYKQDSKKFLKIMFSYNNKELIINETVPNRFSPKSPDKAHLNLHINSLELGDSAVYFCASSFSGGEGNTIYFGEGSWLTVV.